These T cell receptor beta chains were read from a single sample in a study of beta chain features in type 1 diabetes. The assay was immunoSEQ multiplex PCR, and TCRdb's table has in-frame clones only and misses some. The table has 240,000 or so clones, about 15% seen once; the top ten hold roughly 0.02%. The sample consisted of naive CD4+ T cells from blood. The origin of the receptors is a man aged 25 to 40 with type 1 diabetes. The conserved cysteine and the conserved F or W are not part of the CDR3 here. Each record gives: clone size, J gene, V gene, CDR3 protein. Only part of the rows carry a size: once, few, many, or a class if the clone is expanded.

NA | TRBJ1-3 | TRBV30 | AWSGPGAGNTIY
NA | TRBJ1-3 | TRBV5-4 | ASSVNIGTGNTIY
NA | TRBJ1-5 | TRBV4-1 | ASSQDASNQPQH
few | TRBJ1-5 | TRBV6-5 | ASSSAGGIQPQH
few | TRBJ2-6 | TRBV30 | AWDRGTGANVLT
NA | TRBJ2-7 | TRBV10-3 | AISESSAPYEQY
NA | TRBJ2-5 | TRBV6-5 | ASTPGWGLQETQY
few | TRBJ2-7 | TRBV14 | ASSSFGGQGAYEQY
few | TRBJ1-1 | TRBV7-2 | ASSRGGRTEAF
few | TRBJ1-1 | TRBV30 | AWSVVEGYTEAF
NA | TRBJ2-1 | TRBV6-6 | ASSHGSDYEQF
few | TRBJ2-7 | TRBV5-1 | ASSVVGGSYEQY
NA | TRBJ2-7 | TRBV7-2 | ASSPTRDTYEQY
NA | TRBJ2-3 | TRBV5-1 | ASSLAMTNTDTQY
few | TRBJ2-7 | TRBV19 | ASRGLGTGTSYEQY
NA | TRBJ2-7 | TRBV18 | ASSPGLVVEQY
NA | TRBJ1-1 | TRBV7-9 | ASIATGALNTEAF
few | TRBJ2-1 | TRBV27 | ASSPGLAVNEQF
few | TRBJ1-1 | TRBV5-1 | ASSAHSGGTEAF
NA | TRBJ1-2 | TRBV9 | ASSVAPGASYGYT
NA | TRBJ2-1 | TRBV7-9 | ASSFRRAGPHFNEQF
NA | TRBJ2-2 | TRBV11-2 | ASSLVGLTYAPGELF
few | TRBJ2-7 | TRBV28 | ASHPRTGGHEQY
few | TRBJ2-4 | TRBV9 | ASSPLDRVVKNIQY
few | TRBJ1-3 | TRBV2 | ASSETRVSGNTIY
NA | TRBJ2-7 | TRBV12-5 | ASAKSGAAYEQY
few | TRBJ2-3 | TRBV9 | ASSPTGVDTQY